This is a list of T cell receptor beta chains from one sample in a study of blood T cells in healthy people across ages. TCRdb processed the 5' RACE reads anew with MiXCR; each CDR3 protein has one entry. The repertoire holds approximately 680,000 distinct CDR3 sequences, with about 30% as singletons. Sequencing was carried out using blood. These receptors were collected from a woman of 80 years or more in good health. Both conserved end residues are part of each CDR3. The D gene is left open where the match is weak. Not every row has a clone size; where given, it reads once, few, many or a size class.

cdr3_nt: TGTGCCAGCAGTTCCGGGACAGGACCCTACAATAAGCAGTTCTTC
cdr3_aa: CASSSGTGPYNKQFF
v_call: TRBV2
d_call: TRBD1
clone_size: -
j_call: TRBJ2-1

cdr3_nt: TGCAGTGCCGCTCAGGCCGGCTTCAGCACAGATACGCAGTATTTT
cdr3_aa: CSAAQAGFSTDTQYF
v_call: TRBV20-1
d_call: -
clone_size: -
j_call: TRBJ2-3

cdr3_nt: TGTGCCAGCAGTGATGGGCTGTCCTCCCCCAACATTCAGTACTTC
cdr3_aa: CASSDGLSSPNIQYF
v_call: TRBV6-1
d_call: -
clone_size: many
j_call: TRBJ2-4

cdr3_nt: TGCGCCTGCAGGAATGGGCTAGCGGGTAGCACAGATACGCAGTATTTT
cdr3_aa: CACRNGLAGSTDTQYF
v_call: TRBV5-1
d_call: TRBD2
clone_size: -
j_call: TRBJ2-3

cdr3_nt: TGCAGTGCTACCACGGGGGGACATGGCACTGAAGCTTTCTTT
cdr3_aa: CSATTGGHGTEAFF
v_call: TRBV20-1
d_call: -
clone_size: many
j_call: TRBJ1-1

cdr3_nt: TGTGCTAGCAGCGAAGGAGGGACTAGCTCCGAGCAGTACTTC
cdr3_aa: CASSEGGTSSEQYF
v_call: TRBV7-7
d_call: TRBD2
clone_size: few
j_call: TRBJ2-7

cdr3_nt: TGCAGTGCCGCGCAGGGAAGGGACTACGAGCAGTACTTC
cdr3_aa: CSAAQGRDYEQYF
v_call: TRBV20-1
d_call: -
clone_size: many
j_call: TRBJ2-7

cdr3_nt: TGTGCCAGCAGTTTCCACCCCTTACCAGCTTTCTTT
cdr3_aa: CASSFHPLPAFF
v_call: TRBV12-3/TRBV12-4
d_call: -
clone_size: many
j_call: TRBJ1-1

cdr3_nt: TGTGCCAGCTCACCACATCGGGGGAGCACAGATACGCAGTATTTT
cdr3_aa: CASSPHRGSTDTQYF
v_call: TRBV18
d_call: -
clone_size: many
j_call: TRBJ2-3

cdr3_nt: TGTGCCAGTAGTATTTACAGGAGCTCCTACAATGAGCAGTTCTTC
cdr3_aa: CASSIYRSSYNEQFF
v_call: TRBV19
d_call: -
clone_size: many
j_call: TRBJ2-1

cdr3_nt: TGCAGTGCTAGAGCGGTCCGGAACACTGAAGCTTTCTTT
cdr3_aa: CSARAVRNTEAFF
v_call: TRBV20-1
d_call: -
clone_size: few
j_call: TRBJ1-1

cdr3_nt: TGCGCCAGCAGCTTGGCAAGCGGGGGGACCACCGGGGAGCTGTTTTTT
cdr3_aa: CASSLASGGTTGELFF
v_call: TRBV5-1
d_call: TRBD2
clone_size: few
j_call: TRBJ2-2

cdr3_nt: TGTGCCAGCAGCCCCGGGATCTCCTATGGCTACACCTTC
cdr3_aa: CASSPGISYGYTF
v_call: TRBV14
d_call: -
clone_size: -
j_call: TRBJ1-2

cdr3_nt: TGTGCCTGGAGCTACGGAGCAGAGGAGCCCCAGCATTTT
cdr3_aa: CAWSYGAEEPQHF
v_call: TRBV30
d_call: -
clone_size: -
j_call: TRBJ1-5

cdr3_nt: TGCGTCAGCAGCCTAGGACTAGCTTCATACAATGAGCAGTTCTTC
cdr3_aa: CVSSLGLASYNEQFF
v_call: TRBV4-3
d_call: TRBD2
clone_size: many
j_call: TRBJ2-1

cdr3_nt: TGCAGCGTAAAGAGCGCTAGCACAGATACGCAGTATTTT
cdr3_aa: CSVKSASTDTQYF
v_call: TRBV29-1
d_call: -
clone_size: -
j_call: TRBJ2-3

cdr3_nt: TGCACCAGCAGCTGGAAAGGGGGCCCCGGGGAGCTGTTTTTT
cdr3_aa: CTSSWKGGPGELFF
v_call: TRBV5-1
d_call: TRBD1
clone_size: -
j_call: TRBJ2-2

cdr3_nt: TGCGCCAGCAGCCAAATCCGGGACAGCGTTTCCTATGGCTACACCTTC
cdr3_aa: CASSQIRDSVSYGYTF
v_call: TRBV4-3
d_call: TRBD1
clone_size: -
j_call: TRBJ1-2

cdr3_nt: TGTGCCAGCAGTGACCGGGACAGGGTAACGGCGAAAGAGCAGTACTTC
cdr3_aa: CASSDRDRVTAKEQYF
v_call: TRBV6-6
d_call: TRBD1
clone_size: many
j_call: TRBJ2-7

cdr3_nt: TGCAGTGCCCCCGCACTGGCTGGAAACATTCAGTACTTC
cdr3_aa: CSAPALAGNIQYF
v_call: TRBV20-1
d_call: -
clone_size: once
j_call: TRBJ2-4

cdr3_nt: TGCAGCGACGGCTCCGGGACAGGGGGCTTGATGAACACTGAAGCTTTCTTT
cdr3_aa: CSDGSGTGGLMNTEAFF
v_call: TRBV29-1
d_call: TRBD1
clone_size: few
j_call: TRBJ1-1

cdr3_nt: TGTGCCAGCAGGGGACAGGGCAGCTCTGGAAACACCATATATTTT
cdr3_aa: CASRGQGSSGNTIYF
v_call: TRBV28
d_call: TRBD1
clone_size: -
j_call: TRBJ1-3

cdr3_nt: TGCAGTGCTAACCCGGGACAGGGTGACGAAAAACTGTTTTTT
cdr3_aa: CSANPGQGDEKLFF
v_call: TRBV20-1
d_call: TRBD1
clone_size: -
j_call: TRBJ1-4

cdr3_nt: TGCAGTGGTACCGGACAGGGAGGATCTTTCTTT
cdr3_aa: CSGTGQGGSFF
v_call: TRBV20-1
d_call: TRBD1
clone_size: few
j_call: TRBJ1-1

cdr3_nt: TGTGCTAGTGGTTTGGTAGTGGGGGGGAACACTGAAGCTTTCTTT
cdr3_aa: CASGLVVGGNTEAFF
v_call: TRBV12-5
d_call: -
clone_size: few
j_call: TRBJ1-1

cdr3_nt: TGTGCCAGCAGCCAGGGACTAGCGGGGGTCAATGAGCAGTTCTTC
cdr3_aa: CASSQGLAGVNEQFF
v_call: TRBV7-2
d_call: TRBD2
clone_size: -
j_call: TRBJ2-1

cdr3_nt: TGTGCCAGCACCGTACAGGGGGGCAATCAGCCCCAGCATTTT
cdr3_aa: CASTVQGGNQPQHF
v_call: TRBV7-2
d_call: TRBD1
clone_size: few
j_call: TRBJ1-5

cdr3_nt: TGTGCCAGCGGCAGCCGTTCTGGGGCCAACGTCCGGACTTTC
cdr3_aa: CASGSRSGANVRTF
v_call: TRBV7-6
d_call: -
clone_size: few
j_call: TRBJ2-6

cdr3_nt: TGCGCCAGCAGCTCCACAGGGATTATCACAGATACGCAGTATTTT
cdr3_aa: CASSSTGIITDTQYF
v_call: TRBV5-1
d_call: -
clone_size: many
j_call: TRBJ2-3

cdr3_nt: TGTGCCAGCAGCTTGGGGGACAGGGGGCGCGAAGAGACCCAGTACTTC
cdr3_aa: CASSLGDRGREETQYF
v_call: TRBV7-3
d_call: TRBD1
clone_size: many
j_call: TRBJ2-5

cdr3_nt: TGTGCCAGCAGCAAAGGACCAAAGACAGGGAGGTCCTACAATGAGCAGTACTTC
cdr3_aa: CASSKGPKTGRSYNEQYF
v_call: TRBV21-1
d_call: -
clone_size: -
j_call: TRBJ2-7

cdr3_nt: TGTGCCAGCAGCTTAGCCCCAGGGGTCAATCAGCCCCAGCATTTT
cdr3_aa: CASSLAPGVNQPQHF
v_call: TRBV7-2
d_call: -
clone_size: many
j_call: TRBJ1-5

cdr3_nt: TGCAGTGCTAGATTACCAGGGGGGCAGTTCTTC
cdr3_aa: CSARLPGGQFF
v_call: TRBV20-1
d_call: TRBD1
clone_size: -
j_call: TRBJ2-1

cdr3_nt: TGTGCCAGCAAGGCAGCGGGGGGGCCCGAGCAGTACTTC
cdr3_aa: CASKAAGGPEQYF
v_call: TRBV2
d_call: TRBD2
clone_size: many
j_call: TRBJ2-7

cdr3_nt: TGTGCCAGCAGCTCCGACAGGGGGGAGACCGCCGAGCAGTACTTC
cdr3_aa: CASSSDRGETAEQYF
v_call: TRBV7-6
d_call: TRBD1
clone_size: many
j_call: TRBJ2-7

cdr3_nt: TGTGCCAGCAGTGACGGACAAGTCTATGGCCACACCTTC
cdr3_aa: CASSDGQVYGHTF
v_call: TRBV6-1
d_call: -
clone_size: -
j_call: TRBJ1-2

cdr3_nt: TGCGCCAGCAGCTTGGGGACTCGGGCAGAGACCCAGTACTTC
cdr3_aa: CASSLGTRAETQYF
v_call: TRBV5-1
d_call: -
clone_size: many
j_call: TRBJ2-5

cdr3_nt: TGTGCCAGCAGCTTAGAAGGGGGACAGGGCAGGATGGAGCAGTACTTC
cdr3_aa: CASSLEGGQGRMEQYF
v_call: TRBV7-8
d_call: TRBD1
clone_size: many
j_call: TRBJ2-7

cdr3_nt: TGCAGCATGGGACAGGGGACATACAATGAGCAGTTCTTC
cdr3_aa: CSMGQGTYNEQFF
v_call: TRBV29-1
d_call: TRBD1
clone_size: many
j_call: TRBJ2-1